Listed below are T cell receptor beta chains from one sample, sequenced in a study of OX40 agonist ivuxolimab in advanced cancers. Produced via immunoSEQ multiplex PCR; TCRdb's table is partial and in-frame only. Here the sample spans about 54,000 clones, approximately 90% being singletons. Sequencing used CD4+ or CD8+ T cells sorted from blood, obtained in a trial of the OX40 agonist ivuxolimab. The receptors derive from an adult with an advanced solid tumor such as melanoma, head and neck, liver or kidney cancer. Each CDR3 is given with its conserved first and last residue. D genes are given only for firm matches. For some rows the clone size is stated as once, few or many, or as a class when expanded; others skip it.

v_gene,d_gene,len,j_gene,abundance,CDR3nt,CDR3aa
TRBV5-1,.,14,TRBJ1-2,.,TGCGCCAGCAGCTTGGTGACAGAAGCCTATGGCTACACCTTC,CASSLVTEAYGYTF
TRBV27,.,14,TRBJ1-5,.,TGTGCCAGCAGTTTAACCAGGGCGGATCAGCCCCAGCATTTT,CASSLTRADQPQHF
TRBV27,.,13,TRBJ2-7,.,TGTGCCATCAGTCCTACCCAGCCCCACGAGCAGTACTTC,CAISPTQPHEQYF
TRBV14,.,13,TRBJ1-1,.,TGTGCCAGCAGCCAGTCCGACAGGACTGAAGCTTTCTTT,CASSQSDRTEAFF
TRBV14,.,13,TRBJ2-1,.,TGTGCCAGCAGCCGCCGACTCTACAATGAGCAGTTCTTC,CASSRRLYNEQFF
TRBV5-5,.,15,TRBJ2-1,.,TGTGCCAGCAGCTTGGCCTTCCCCACCTACAATGAGCAGTTCTTC,CASSLAFPTYNEQFF
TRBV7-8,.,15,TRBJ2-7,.,TGTGCCAGCAGCTCCTCATGGGGTACCTCCTACGAGCAGTACTTC,CASSSSWGTSYEQYF
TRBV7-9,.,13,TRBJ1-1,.,TGTGCCAGCAGCTTCAGTAGGAACACTGAAGCTTTCTTT,CASSFSRNTEAFF
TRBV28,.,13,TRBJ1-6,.,TGTGCCGCGGGCGCAGGATATAATTCACCCCTCCACTTT,CAAGAGYNSPLHF
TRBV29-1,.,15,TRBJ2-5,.,TGCAGCGTTGATCGGGCAGGGGAGGGTCAAGAGACCCAGTACTTC,CSVDRAGEGQETQYF
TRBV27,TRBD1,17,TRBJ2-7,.,TGTGCCAGCAGTCCGGGACAGAGATGGGTCCCTACCTACGAGCAGTACTTC,CASSPGQRWVPTYEQYF
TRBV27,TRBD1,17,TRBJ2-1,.,TGTGCCAGCAGTCCCCGCGGGACAGGGTCCTCCTACAATGAGCAGTTCTTC,CASSPRGTGSSYNEQFF
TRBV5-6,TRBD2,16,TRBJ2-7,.,TGTGCCAGCAGCCTACCCGGGAGGGCAATCCCCTACGAGCAGTACTTC,CASSLPGRAIPYEQYF
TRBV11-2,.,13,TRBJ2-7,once,TGTGCCAGCAGCTTAGCAGGGACCTACGAGCAGTACTTC,CASSLAGTYEQYF
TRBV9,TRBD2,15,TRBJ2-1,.,TGTGCCAGCAGCGTAGCTAGCGGGATCTACAATGAGCAGTTCTTC,CASSVASGIYNEQFF
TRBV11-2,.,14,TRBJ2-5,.,TGTGCCAGCAGCTTAGGGGAGACGGGAGAGACCCAGTACTTC,CASSLGETGETQYF
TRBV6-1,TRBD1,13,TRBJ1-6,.,TGTGCCAGCAGCCGGGACAGATATTCACCCCTCCACTTT,CASSRDRYSPLHF